This T cell receptor beta chain appears in the sequencing data of a study of T cells in tumors and immune-related adverse events (dated by TCRdb to the early 2020s). With respect to this clone: No cognate antigen has been identified for it. No much larger clonotype is one base removed from it; base qualities were not supplied.

The immunoSEQ assay was used to amplify and sequence the TCR beta locus, producing bulk TCR Vbeta CDR3 data. The source study handled its data this way. CDR3s were excluded if they were non-productive, were shorter than 7 amino acids, or did not start with C or end with F/W. Analysis was restricted to specimens with at least 1000 reads, and each clonotype was defined at the amino acid level. To compute clonality, Pielou's evenness was subtracted from 1. To equalize library sizes, abundance-weighted random subsampling with replacement was performed 100 times so that 95% confidence intervals could be reported. Repertoire overlap was quantified using the Morisita overlap index, and the top 40 clones per specimen were examined for overlap with the irAE. As stored in TCRdb, this immuneACCESS dataset retains in-frame rearrangements with V and J assigned. A fraction of the clones does not appear; measured against another copy, unresolved V genes explain less than half of the discrepancy, and the remainder lacks a known reason. V and J calls and clone size come straight from that table; D and trimming were deduced from the DNA. Counted in this sample were more than 10,000 clones; just under 95% of them appeared once. Of the sample, around 1.4% falls within the top ten clones.

The CDR3 runs 14 residues from the cysteine to the phenylalanine. CDR3 DNA only is kept here, 42 bases in frame from base 1. Relative to germline, V is missing 3 bases and J is missing 5 bases, with 4 bases of the junction outside any gene match. CDR1 and CDR2 were assigned from the germline V gene as SGHRS and YFSETQ. The sample's treatment or condition label is to be understood as: nivolumab (PD-1 blockade) given before sampling. The DNeasy Blood and Tissue Kit was used to extract DNA from formalin-fixed paraffin-embedded specimens. This receptor was obtained from a female donor with metastatic renal cell carcinoma. The chain joins TRBV5-1 to TRBJ1-4; 7 middle bases align to TRBD1. Material: lymph node tissue, obtained from a patient treated with anti-PD-1 therapy. The CDR3 loop reads CASSSGQPNEKLFF. The DNA reads TGCGCCAGCAGCTCGGGACAGCCCAATGAAAAACTGTTTTTT.